This TCR beta chain stems from a study of human T cells and chemical hapten exposure. General study points: TCRs exceeding a frequency of 1 in 1000 stayed unchanged under DPC sensitization.

Described time point: healthy volunteer bleed at 6 weeks. The authors extracted total RNA from unfractionated whole blood. This clonotype has at least ten counts. Its target is unknown. The library attached unique molecular identifiers to individual cDNA molecules. Original methodology: Samples ranged from about 23,224 to 690,600 TCRs, with a median of about 96,000. TCRdb itself ran the RACE reads through MiXCR, one entry per CDR3 protein. The V and J calls were not made by the authors but by TCRdb's processing. Of about 34,000 distinct CDR3 sequences listed, about 5.5% were seen once; the top ten hold over 10%. The V gene's germline CDR1 is MNHNS and CDR2 SASEGT. The V end lost 4 bases, the J end lost 0 bases, and 7 bases lay between the germline ends. This CDR3 has 13 amino acids.

Sequencing was carried out using whole blood. V and J are TRBV6-1 and TRBJ2-7; D is uncertain. The receptor was derived from a human donor in good health. Some clones in this sample may be carry-over from other donors' samples. The CDR3 DNA sequence: TGTGCCAGCAGTGCCACCCCCTCCTACGAGCAGTACTTC. Amino acids: CASSATPSYEQYF.